Listed below are T cell receptor beta chains from one sample, sequenced in a study of T cell responses to AZD1222 COVID-19 vaccine. The method was immunoSEQ multiplex PCR; TCRdb's version includes in-frame clones alone and lacks a portion of them. The sample comprises 180,000 or so clones, about nine tenths of which are singletons, and around 1.9% rests with the top ten. The source material was peripheral blood, sampled 28 days after the second AZD1222 dose. These TCRs come from an adult who received the AZD1222 COVID-19 vaccine. The conserved cysteine and the conserved F or W are not part of the CDR3 here. Part of the rows lack a size; the others show once, few, many or a class for expanded clones.

j_call v_call clone_size cdr3_aa
TRBJ1-4 TRBV5-3 NA ARSLGPTGQGGEKLF
TRBJ1-2 TRBV5-1 NA ASSTGDRGGGYT
TRBJ1-2 TRBV6-5 NA ASRGPGAIYGYT
TRBJ2-3 TRBV5-1 NA ASSSGGSAGDTQY
TRBJ1-2 TRBV6-5 NA ASSPGRGSNYGYT
TRBJ2-7 TRBV4-1 NA ASSQGLADLGYEQY
TRBJ1-6 TRBV27 NA ASSYGQGISSPLH
TRBJ2-7 TRBV12-3/TRBV12-4 NA ASSLGDYEQY
TRBJ2-7 TRBV5-4 NA ASSRGYEQY
TRBJ1-3 TRBV14 NA ASSQDLGQGALGNTIY
TRBJ2-7 TRBV27 NA ASSLQGTYEQY
TRBJ2-7 TRBV4-1 NA ASSQDWTGAYEQY
TRBJ2-3 TRBV20-1 NA SASRESSTDTQY
TRBJ1-4 TRBV4-1 NA ASSLSASATNEKLF
TRBJ1-1 TRBV6-5 NA ASSRVNTEAF
TRBJ1-2 TRBV2 NA ASRIGSYGYT
TRBJ1-6 TRBV19 NA ASSKGLDSPLH
TRBJ1-6 TRBV19 NA ASRPISRSSYNSPLH
TRBJ2-2 TRBV7-9 NA ASSLVGSLRGGELF
TRBJ1-1 TRBV19 NA ASRRGTELNTEAF
TRBJ2-2 TRBV18 NA ASSSTSGGPGELF
TRBJ2-3 TRBV13 NA ASSPSWDPGTDTQY
TRBJ1-6 TRBV2 NA ASKGLSYNSPLH
TRBJ1-2 TRBV15 NA ATSRDQGTGYGYT
TRBJ2-7 TRBV27 NA ASRDRFREQY
TRBJ1-5 TRBV6-5 once ASSLGLSQPQH
TRBJ1-2 TRBV7-9 NA ASSSLRGANYGYT
TRBJ1-1 TRBV18 NA ASSPQGGELNTEAF
TRBJ1-3 TRBV5-6 NA ASSLASGNTIY
TRBJ2-7 TRBV2 NA ASTGTGGVLGQY
TRBJ2-5 TRBV6-5 NA ASRSTPGETQY
TRBJ2-5 TRBV7-2 NA ASSGPGQGARETQY
TRBJ1-4 TRBV4-3 NA ASSQDRTGWEPEKLF
TRBJ2-6 TRBV7-6 NA ASSLISGHPGGGGANVLT
TRBJ2-2 TRBV6-5 NA ASRYTPGTPGELF
TRBJ1-1 TRBV13 NA ASSLIRRGGTEAF
TRBJ1-6 TRBV2 NA ASSGGGQHNSPLH